This passage covers 26 T cell receptor beta chains from one sample sequenced in a study of Graves' ophthalmopathy and Graves' hyperthyroidism. Using RNA transcripts, the TCR beta CDR3 regions were amplified. First-round RT-PCR with HTBI primers preceded a second-round multiplex PCR. TCRdb ran MiXCR on the multiplex PCR reads and lists one entry per CDR3 protein. Among 200,000 to 250,000 distinct CDR3 sequences listed, approximately 21% were seen once. Material: peripheral blood. The source is a woman aged 50 to 65 with Graves' ophthalmopathy.

This clonotype came up many times. This chain joins TRBV20-1 and TRBJ1-1; D unresolved. Between the trimmed V and J ends, which lost 6 bases and 1 base, there was a span of 12 bases. Germline V lookup: CDR1 DFQATT, CDR2 SNEGSKA (reference sequence). The CDR3 is 13 amino acids. CDR3 sequence (DNA): TGCAGTGCCGCCCCGACGGGGAACACTGAAGCTTTCTTT. Protein product: CSAAPTGNTEAFF.

This clonotype was counted at least ten times. CDR3 loop: CASSELGSRGETQYF. CDR3 DNA sequence: TGTGCCAGCAGTGAACTCGGGTCTAGGGGAGAGACCCAGTACTTC. This chain connects TRBV2 to TRBJ2-5; a weak D match, TRBD1 (5 bases). The CDR3 consists of 15 residues. Germline V gene sequence: CDR1 SNHLY, CDR2 FYNNEI. Trimming pared 2 bases from V and 4 bases from J, leaving 14 bases between. The complete variable domain, with remaining parts taken from reference TRBV2 and TRBJ2-5, reads EPEVTQTPSHQVTQMGQEVILRCVPISNHLYFYWYRQILGQKVEFLVSFYNNEISEKSEIFDDQFSVERPDGSNFTLKIRSTKLEDSAMYFCASSELGSRGETQYFGPGTRLLVL.

Ten or more counts support this clonotype. The chain recombines TRBV28 with TRBJ2-5, with 12 bases identical to TRBD2. The CDR3 length is 17 residues. Looked up from germline, CDR1 is MDHEN and CDR2 is SYDVKM. V lost 6 bases and J lost 4; bases outside the gene matches: 12. The CDR3 sequence: CASSPPSGRVRGETQYF. CDR3 DNA sequence: TGTGCCAGCAGCCCTCCTAGCGGGAGGGTAAGGGGAGAGACCCAGTACTTC.

The gene calls are TRBV6-1 and TRBJ2-7, with 9 bases matching TRBD2. Germline V gene lookup returns CDR1 MNHNS and CDR2 SASEGT. Trimming cost V 6 bases and J 1 base; bases outside gene matches: 13. The length of the CDR3 is 17 residues. CDR3 sequence reads: CASRPIPRAGGSYEQYF. CDR3 bases: TGTGCCAGCAGACCCATTCCGAGGGCGGGAGGGTCCTACGAGCAGTACTTC.

This clonotype was recorded at least ten times. CDR3: CASSPRGTEETQYF. CDR3 nucleotide sequence: TGTGCCAGCAGCCCCCGGGGGACGGAAGAGACCCAGTACTTC. The chain uses TRBV3-1 and TRBJ2-5, with D perhaps matching TRBD2 (6 bases). Germline V gene lookup returns CDR1 LGHDT and CDR2 YNNKEL (reference sequence). This CDR3 has 14 residues. Deletions cut 4 bases from V and 3 bases from J, with 12 bases between.

This clonotype was seen many times. The chain combines TRBV2 with TRBJ2-7; D is possibly TRBD1 or TRBD2 (5 bases each). This CDR3 spans 14 amino acids. Looked up from germline, CDR1 is SNHLY and CDR2 is FYNNEI. V lost 3 bases, J lost 2 bases, and 11 bases lay in between. Here the CDR3 reads CASSEGVPPYEQYF. The CDR3 DNA reads TGTGCCAGCAGTGAGGGGGTGCCCCCCTACGAGCAGTACTTC. Using reference TRBV2 and TRBJ2-7 for the parts outside the CDR3, the full variable domain is EPEVTQTPSHQVTQMGQEVILRCVPISNHLYFYWYRQILGQKVEFLVSFYNNEISEKSEIFDDQFSVERPDGSNFTLKIRSTKLEDSAMYFCASSEGVPPYEQYFGPGTRLTVT.

This clonotype was detected ten times or more. The rearrangement links TRBV6-5 to TRBJ1-1, with D maybe TRBD1 (6 bases). Trimming took off 6 bases at V and 0 bases at J, with 8 bases between the two ends. CDR1 MNHEY and CDR2 SVGAGI come from the germline V gene. The CDR3 sequence is 13 residues long. CDR3 amino acids: CASRYRVNTEAFF. Written as DNA, the CDR3 is TGTGCCAGCAGGTACAGGGTGAACACTGAAGCTTTCTTT.

This clonotype was found many times. This chain links TRBV6-4 with TRBJ2-7; 8 nucleotides line up with TRBD2. The junction had 10 bases not matched to a gene; V was cut back by 2 bases and J by 4 bases. Per the germline V gene, CDR1 is MRHNA and CDR2 is SNTAGT. This CDR3 is 16 amino acids long. The DNA of the CDR3 is TGTGCCAGCAGTGACCGACTAGCGCGGGACACTTACGAGCAGTACTTC. As protein: CASSDRLARDTYEQYF.

This clonotype was found many times. This chain joins TRBV5-1 and TRBJ2-2, with D possibly matching TRBD2 (7 bases). Germline values: CDR1 SGHRS, CDR2 YFSETQ. The CDR3 loop spans 15 amino acids. With 4 bases removed from V and 6 bases from J, the gap between germline ends came to 16 bases. CDR3 DNA: TGCGCCAGCAGCCCCAGGGAAGGGGGGGCCGGGGAGCTGTTTTTT. As protein: CASSPREGGAGELFF.

There are many counts of this clonotype. The chain couples TRBV2 to TRBJ1-5; 7 nucleotides align to TRBD1. The CDR3 is made up of 14 amino acids. V was clipped by 5 bases and J by 4 bases; unmatched bases: 5. CDR1 and CDR2 from the germline V gene are SNHLY and FYNNEI. The CDR3 DNA reads TGTGCCAGCAGTCCTGGCAGGGGGAATCAGCCCCAGCATTTT. It is translated as CASSPGRGNQPQHF.

The chain is built from TRBV6-1 and TRBJ2-2; no clear D gene. The V end was cut by 8 bases, the J end by 0 bases, with 7 bases between. This CDR3 region has 13 residues. Per the germline V gene, CDR1 is MNHNS and CDR2 is SASEGT. The CDR3 bases are TGTGCCAGCCATCAGCCGAACACCGGGGAGCTGTTTTTT. Translated, it gives CASHQPNTGELFF.

This clonotype was recorded at least ten times. J is TRBJ2-7 and V is TRBV11-1; 12 bases are a match to TRBD2. Per germline, CDR1 SGHAT and CDR2 FQDESV (reference sequence). Trimming took 2 bases from V and 5 from J; bases not matched to a gene: 7. This CDR3 has 16 amino acids. For the CDR3, the DNA is TGTGCCAGCAGCTTACTGACTAGCGGGAGTCGGGACGAGCAGTACTTC. The encoded protein is CASSLLTSGSRDEQYF.

This clonotype has ten or more counts. The chain combines TRBV9 with TRBJ2-5, with TRBD2 identical over 11 bases. The V segment lost 3 bases and the J segment 5 bases; nucleotides outside the gene matches: 12. Looked up from germline, CDR1 is SGDLS and CDR2 is YYNGEE. CDR3 length: 17 amino acids. The CDR3 sequence: CASSARPLAGGEETQYF. The CDR3 DNA reads TGTGCCAGCAGCGCGCGACCTCTAGCGGGAGGAGAGGAGACCCAGTACTTC. The full variable domain, rest sourced from reference TRBV9 and TRBJ2-5, is DSGVTQTPKHLITATGQRVTLRCSPRSGDLSVYWYQQSLDQGLQFLIQYYNGEERAKGNILERFSAQQFPDLHSELNLSSLELGDSALYFCASSARPLAGGEETQYFGPGTRLLVL.

This clonotype occurred many times. The rearrangement joins TRBV30 to TRBJ2-7, with 8 bases identical to TRBD1. Trimming removed 5 bases from V and 3 bases from J; junction bases left unmatched: 0. Germline CDR1 is GTSNPN and CDR2 is SVGIG (reference sequence). CDR3 length: 11 residues. The CDR3 region is CAWGQGYEQYF. The CDR3 coding sequence is TGTGCCTGGGGACAGGGCTACGAGCAGTACTTC. The variable domain in full, with the rest retrieved from reference TRBV30 and TRBJ2-7, is SQTIHQWPATLVQPVGSPLSLECTVEGTSNPNLYWYRQAAGRGLQLLFYSVGIGQISSEVPQNLSASRPQDRQFILSSKKLLLSDSGFYLCAWGQGYEQYFGPGTRLTVT.

V usage is TRBV7-2 and J usage is TRBJ2-5, with D perhaps TRBD1 (5 bases). The CDR3 has 13 amino acids. From germline, CDR1 is SGHTA and CDR2 FQGNSA. The V end lost 6 bases, the J end lost 1 base, and 9 bases lay between the germline ends. In DNA, the CDR3 is TGTGCCAGCAGAGTAGGGGCCCAAGAGACCCAGTACTTC. This sequence encodes CASRVGAQETQYF. Filled out from reference TRBV7-2 and TRBJ2-5, the complete variable domain reads GAGVSQSPSNKVTEKGKDVELRCDPISGHTALYWYRQSLGQGLEFLIYFQGNSAPDKSGLPSDRFSAERTGGSVSTLTIQRTQQEDSAVYLCASRVGAQETQYFGPGTRLLVL.

The chain couples TRBV11-2 to TRBJ2-5, with TRBD2 identical over 11 bases. The CDR3 contains 18 residues. Germline V gives CDR1 SGHAT, CDR2 FQNNGV. V lost 0 bases to trimming and J lost 4 bases; unmatched junction nucleotides: 10. The CDR3 sequence is CASSLEGWLAGGRETQYF. The CDR3 nucleotides are TGTGCCAGCAGCTTAGAGGGGTGGTTAGCGGGGGGGCGAGAGACCCAGTACTTC.

A single count supports this clonotype. The CDR3 DNA reads as TGTGCCAGCAGTGGGGACAGGGGGGCCTACGAGCAGTACTTC. This codes for CASSGDRGAYEQYF. The chain is built from TRBV12-3 or TRBV12-4 and TRBJ2-7, with 11 bases that match TRBD1. There are 14 residues in the CDR3. Germline trimming cut 5 bases from V and 2 bases from J; bases unmatched to any gene: 2.

This clonotype was recorded at least ten times. The rearrangement links TRBV12-5 to TRBJ1-1; no clear D gene. The CDR3 is made up of 13 amino acids. Deletions cut 6 bases from V and 0 bases from J, with 8 bases between. From germline, CDR1 is LGHNT and CDR2 FRNRAP. CDR3 in amino acids: CASGTEVNTEAFF. CDR3 DNA sequence: TGTGCTAGTGGCACCGAGGTGAACACTGAAGCTTTCTTT.

Ten or more counts support this clonotype. The V gene is TRBV30, the J gene TRBJ1-2; the D gene is possibly TRBD1 (6 bases). Germline CDR1 and CDR2: GTSNPN and SVGIG (reference sequence). Trimming cost V 3 bases and J 4 bases, with 12 bases left between them. This CDR3 has 13 residues. Here the CDR3 DNA reads TGTGCCTGGAGGGTCCGAGGGGGCTATGGCTACACCTTC. It specifies CAWRVRGGYGYTF.

This clonotype was seen a handful of times. The rearrangement links TRBV24-1 to TRBJ2-3, with D uncertain. There are 12 residues in the CDR3. Germline values: CDR1 KGHDR, CDR2 SFDVKD. The V gene lost 4 bases and the J gene lost 2 bases, with 3 bases spanning the gap. CDR3 bases: TGTGCCACCAGTGACACCACAGATACGCAGTATTTT. This encodes CATSDTTDTQYF.

This clonotype was found many times. V is TRBV2 and J is TRBJ2-5, with D perhaps assigned TRBD1 or TRBD2 (5 bases each). Trimming pared 8 bases from V and 5 bases from J, leaving 15 bases between. The CDR3 length is 13 residues. Germline values: CDR1 SNHLY, CDR2 FYNNEI. The CDR3: CASQSTGRETQYF. CDR3 nucleotides: TGTGCCAGCCAGAGTACGGGGCGCGAGACCCAGTACTTC. The full variable domain, its missing parts supplied by reference TRBV2 and TRBJ2-5, is EPEVTQTPSHQVTQMGQEVILRCVPISNHLYFYWYRQILGQKVEFLVSFYNNEISEKSEIFDDQFSVERPDGSNFTLKIRSTKLEDSAMYFCASQSTGRETQYFGPGTRLLVL.

This chain uses TRBV6-1 with TRBJ1-5; possibly TRBD1 for D (5 bases). V was shortened by 8 bases and J by 0 bases, with 17 bases between the two germline ends. The CDR3 totals 16 residues. Looked up from germline, CDR1 is MNHNS and CDR2 is SASEGT. In nucleotides, the CDR3 is TGTGCCAGCGGGGGTCGAGAGAGGGATAGCAATCAGCCCCAGCATTTT. Translating gives CASGGRERDSNQPQHF.

This clonotype was recorded at least ten times. The genes are TRBV2 and TRBJ1-6, with 8 bases matching TRBD1. J lost 10 bases, V lost 5 bases, and 7 bases had no gene match. The CDR3 has 14 residues. Germline V gene sequence: CDR1 SNHLY, CDR2 FYNNEI. DNA for the CDR3: TGTGCCAGCAGTAAGGACAGGGATGGATCACCCCTCCACTTT. Translating gives CASSKDRDGSPLHF.

V usage is TRBV6-1 and J usage is TRBJ2-7; 9 nucleotides line up with TRBD2. The CDR3 extends over 15 amino acids. The V and J ends lost 6 bases and 0 bases, in that order; junction bases with no gene match: 6. Germline V CDR1 and CDR2: MNHNS, SASEGT. In DNA, the CDR3 is TGTGCCAGCAGGCAGACTAGCGGCTCCTCCTACGAGCAGTACTTC. The encoded protein is CASRQTSGSSYEQYF.

The gene calls are TRBV5-1 and TRBJ2-5, with 10 bases matching TRBD1. Germline CDR1 SGHRS, CDR2 YFSETQ. There are 14 residues in the CDR3. J gave up 5 bases and V 6 bases, and 7 bases lay outside the gene matches. In DNA, the CDR3 is TGCGCCAGCACCCCGGGACAGGGGTGGGAGACCCAGTACTTC. This codes for CASTPGQGWETQYF. The full variable domain, in which reference TRBV5-1 and TRBJ2-5 provide the parts outside the CDR3, is KAGVTQTPRYLIKTRGQQVTLSCSPISGHRSVSWYQQTPGQGLQFLFEYFSETQRNKGNFPGRFSGRQFSNSRSEMNVSTLELGDSALYLCASTPGQGWETQYFGPGTRLLVL.

This chain uses TRBV19 with TRBJ1-5; 9 bases align to TRBD1. The CDR3 totals 15 residues. Germline CDR1 reads LNHDA; CDR2 reads SQIVND (reference sequence). V lost 3 bases, J lost 10 bases, and 10 bases stayed unmatched. The CDR3 DNA sequence: TGTGCCAGTAGTATTGTAGTACAGGGGGCAGTTCCCCAGCATTTT. It specifies CASSIVVQGAVPQHF. The complete variable domain, with remaining parts taken from reference TRBV19 and TRBJ1-5, reads DGGITQSPKYLFRKEGQNVTLSCEQNLNHDAMYWYRQDPGQGLRLIYYSQIVNDFQKGDIAEGYSVSREKKESFPLTVTSAQKNPTAFYLCASSIVVQGAVPQHFGDGTRLSIL.